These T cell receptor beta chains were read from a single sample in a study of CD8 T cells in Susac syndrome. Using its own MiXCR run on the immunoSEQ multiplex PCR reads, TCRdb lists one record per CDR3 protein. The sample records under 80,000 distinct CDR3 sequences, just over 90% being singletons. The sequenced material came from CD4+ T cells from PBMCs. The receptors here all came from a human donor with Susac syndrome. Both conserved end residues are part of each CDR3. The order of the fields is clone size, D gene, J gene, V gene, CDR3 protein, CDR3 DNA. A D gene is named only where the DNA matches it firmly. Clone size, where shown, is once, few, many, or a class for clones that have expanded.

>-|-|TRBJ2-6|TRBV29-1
CSSYHSGANVLTF
TGCAGCTCATACCACTCTGGGGCCAACGTCCTGACTTTC
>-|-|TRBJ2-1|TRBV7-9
CASSQINEQFF
TGTGCCAGCAGCCAGATCAATGAGCAGTTCTTC
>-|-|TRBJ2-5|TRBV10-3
CAISETRESQTQYF
TGTGCCATCAGTGAAACAAGGGAGAGCCAGACCCAGTACTTC
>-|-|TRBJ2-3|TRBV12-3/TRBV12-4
CASTRGSGGTDTQYF
TGTGCCAGCACCCGAGGTAGCGGAGGAACAGATACGCAGTATTTT
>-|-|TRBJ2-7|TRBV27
CASSKPGITLHEQYF
TGTGCCAGCAGTAAACCCGGGATCACACTCCACGAGCAGTACTTC
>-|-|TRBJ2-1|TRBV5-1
CASSLEGQTYNEQFF
TGCGCCAGCAGCCTCGAGGGACAAACCTACAATGAGCAGTTCTTC
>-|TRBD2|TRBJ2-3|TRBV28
CASSLARLAGRTDTQYF
TGTGCCAGCAGTCTCGCCCGACTAGCGGGTCGCACAGATACGCAGTATTTT
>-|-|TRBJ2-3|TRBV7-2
CASSRRGRSGTNVDTQYF
TGTGCCAGCAGCCGCAGGGGGAGGAGCGGGACAAATGTAGATACGCAGTATTTT
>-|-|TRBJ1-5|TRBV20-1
CSARAPGGNQPQHF
TGCAGTGCTAGAGCCCCGGGCGGCAATCAGCCCCAGCATTTT
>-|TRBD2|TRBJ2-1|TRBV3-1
CASSLTSGINNEQFF
TGTGCCAGCAGCTTGACTAGCGGGATCAACAATGAGCAGTTCTTC
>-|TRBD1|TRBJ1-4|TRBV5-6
CASSRGTGSIWGKLFF
TGTGCCAGCAGCCGCGGGACAGGCTCCATTTGGGGAAAACTGTTTTTT
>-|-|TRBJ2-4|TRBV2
CASRGGLGKNIQYF
TGTGCCAGCAGGGGGGGGCTGGGCAAAAACATTCAGTACTTC
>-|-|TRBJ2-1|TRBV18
CASSLGRMNNEQFF
TGTGCCAGCTCACTTGGCAGGATGAACAATGAGCAGTTCTTC
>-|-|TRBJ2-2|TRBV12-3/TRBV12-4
CASSYPNYIIGELFF
TGTGCCAGCAGTTATCCCAACTATATCATCGGGGAGCTGTTTTTT
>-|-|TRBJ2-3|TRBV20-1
CSAPAFTDTQYF
TGCAGTGCTCCGGCGTTCACAGATACGCAGTATTTT
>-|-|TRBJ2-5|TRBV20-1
CSAGIEETQYF
TGCAGTGCTGGGATTGAAGAGACCCAGTACTTC
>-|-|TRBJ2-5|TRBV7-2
CASSVTPTIQETQYF
TGTGCCAGCAGCGTGACACCGACCATACAAGAGACCCAGTACTTC
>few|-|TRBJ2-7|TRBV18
CASSQGNGGNYEQYF
TGTGCCAGCTCCCAGGGTAATGGCGGTAACTACGAGCAGTACTTC
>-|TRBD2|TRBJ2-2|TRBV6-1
CASSGLGVGSTGELFF
TGTGCCAGCAGCGGACTAGGTGTCGGATCCACCGGGGAGCTGTTTTTT
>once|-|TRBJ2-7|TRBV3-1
CASSQMTVVYF
TGTGCCAGCAGCCAAATGACAGTTGTGTACTTC
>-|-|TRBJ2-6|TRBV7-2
CASSLSWSGANVLTF
TGTGCCAGCAGCTTATCGTGGTCTGGGGCCAACGTCCTGACTTTC
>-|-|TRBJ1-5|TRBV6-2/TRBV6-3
CASSSIVLIISNQPQHF
TGTGCCAGCAGTTCCATCGTGTTGATTATTTCCAATCAGCCCCAGCATTTT
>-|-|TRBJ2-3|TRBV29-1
CSVRATQGSVTGDTQYF
TGCAGCGTCCGAGCGACCCAAGGGAGTGTAACGGGGGATACGCAGTATTTT
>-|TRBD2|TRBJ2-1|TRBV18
CASSPPAGGQGEQFF
TGTGCCAGCTCACCACCCGCGGGGGGGCAAGGGGAGCAGTTCTTC
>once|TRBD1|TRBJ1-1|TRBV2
CASSENLGTGNTEAFF
TGTGCCAGCAGTGAAAACTTGGGGACAGGAAACACTGAAGCTTTCTTT
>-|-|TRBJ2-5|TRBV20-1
CSARIQDLRETQYF
TGCAGTGCCCGGATACAGGATCTCCGTGAGACCCAGTACTTC
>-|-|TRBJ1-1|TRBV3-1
CASTLGAANFVAFF
TGTGCCAGCACCCTAGGGGCAGCCAACTTTGTAGCTTTCTTT
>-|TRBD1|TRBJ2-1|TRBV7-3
CASSLLGQGDEQFF
TGTGCCAGCAGCTTACTGGGACAGGGGGATGAGCAGTTCTTC
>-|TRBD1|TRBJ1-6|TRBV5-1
CASSLRDRGNSPLHF
TGCGCCAGCAGCTTGAGGGACAGGGGGAATTCACCCCTCCACTTT
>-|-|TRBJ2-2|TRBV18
CASSPQEGRFGELFF
TGTGCCAGCTCACCACAGGAGGGAAGGTTCGGGGAGCTGTTTTTT
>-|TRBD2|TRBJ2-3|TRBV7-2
CASSLTSVRTSTDTQYF
TGTGCCAGCAGTCTCACTAGCGTGAGAACTAGCACAGATACGCAGTATTTT
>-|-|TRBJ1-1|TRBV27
CASSLQGVPTEAFF
TGTGCCAGCAGTTTACAGGGAGTGCCCACTGAAGCTTTCTTT
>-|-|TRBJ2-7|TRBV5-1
CASSLAGASSYEQYF
TGCGCCAGCAGCTTGGCCGGGGCTAGCTCCTACGAGCAGTACTTC